This is a list of T cell receptor beta chains from one sample in a study of blood T cell repertoires in COVID-19. Libraries were prepared by immunoSEQ multiplex PCR; TCRdb keeps only in-frame clonotypes and omits some of them. Of approximately 220,000 clones listed, 80% to 90% are singletons. Sequenced: PBMCs or T cells enriched from blood (not recorded which). All receptors come from a woman in her fifties or sixties who had been exposed to COVID-19. Each CDR3 is given with its conserved first and last residue. The order of the fields is clone size, J gene, D gene, V gene, CDR3 protein, CDR3 DNA. D genes are given only for firm matches. Some rows mark clone size as missing; the rest say once, few, many or name a class of expanded clone.

clone_size: NA
j_call: TRBJ1-4
d_call: NA
v_call: TRBV15
cdr3_aa: CATSRGGQYPNEKLFF
cdr3_nt: TGTGCCACCAGCAGAGGCGGACAGTACCCTAATGAAAAACTGTTTTTT

clone_size: NA
j_call: TRBJ2-3
d_call: NA
v_call: TRBV3-1/TRBV3-2
cdr3_aa: CASSKTGLSTDTQYF
cdr3_nt: TGTGCCAGTAGCAAAACGGGACTTAGCACAGATACGCAGTATTTT

clone_size: NA
j_call: TRBJ1-3
d_call: NA
v_call: TRBV20-1
cdr3_aa: CSASPGGVGNTIYF
cdr3_nt: TGCAGTGCTAGTCCGGGGGGAGTGGGAAACACCATATATTTT

clone_size: NA
j_call: TRBJ2-7
d_call: NA
v_call: TRBV6-5
cdr3_aa: CASSYPGDSGREQYF
cdr3_nt: TGTGCCAGCAGTTACCCGGGGGACTCGGGACGCGAGCAGTACTTC

clone_size: NA
j_call: TRBJ1-5
d_call: TRBD1
v_call: TRBV15
cdr3_aa: CATSREGQSNQPQHF
cdr3_nt: TGTGCCACCAGCAGAGAGGGACAGAGCAATCAGCCCCAGCATTTT

clone_size: NA
j_call: TRBJ2-1
d_call: NA
v_call: TRBV7-6
cdr3_aa: CASRRGGRSSFGGQFF
cdr3_nt: TGTGCCAGCAGACGCGGCGGGCGCAGTTCCTTCGGAGGGCAGTTCTTC

clone_size: NA
j_call: TRBJ2-3
d_call: NA
v_call: TRBV7-3
cdr3_aa: CASSLSPSTDTQYF
cdr3_nt: TGTGCCAGCAGCTTAAGTCCTAGCACAGATACGCAGTATTTT

clone_size: NA
j_call: TRBJ1-1
d_call: TRBD1
v_call: TRBV19
cdr3_aa: CASSIRSGGNTEAFF
cdr3_nt: TGTGCCAGTAGTATAAGGTCAGGGGGCAACACTGAAGCTTTCTTT

clone_size: few
j_call: TRBJ1-2
d_call: TRBD1
v_call: TRBV10-3
cdr3_aa: CAISELGQGARGNYGYTF
cdr3_nt: TGTGCCATCAGTGAGCTGGGACAGGGGGCGCGAGGTAACTATGGCTACACCTTC

clone_size: NA
j_call: TRBJ2-1
d_call: TRBD2
v_call: TRBV5-1
cdr3_aa: CASSLEGLAINEQFF
cdr3_nt: TGCGCCAGCAGCTTGGAGGGACTAGCGATCAATGAGCAGTTCTTC

clone_size: NA
j_call: TRBJ2-5
d_call: TRBD2
v_call: TRBV18
cdr3_aa: CASSPLSAGPQETQYF
cdr3_nt: TGTGCCAGCTCACCCTTATCAGCGGGGCCCCAAGAGACCCAGTACTTC

clone_size: NA
j_call: TRBJ2-4
d_call: NA
v_call: TRBV10-3
cdr3_aa: CAISQGEGGIQYF
cdr3_nt: TGTGCCATCAGCCAAGGGGAGGGGGGCATTCAGTACTTC

clone_size: NA
j_call: TRBJ2-3
d_call: NA
v_call: TRBV9
cdr3_aa: CASSVRGDTQYF
cdr3_nt: TGTGCCAGCAGCGTCAGAGGGGATACGCAGTATTTT

clone_size: NA
j_call: TRBJ2-1
d_call: TRBD2
v_call: TRBV5-8
cdr3_aa: CASSLWTSGVSYNEQFF
cdr3_nt: TGTGCCAGCAGCTTGTGGACTAGCGGGGTCTCCTACAATGAGCAGTTCTTC

clone_size: NA
j_call: TRBJ2-1
d_call: TRBD1
v_call: TRBV2
cdr3_aa: CASSAGTGRHNEQFF
cdr3_nt: TGTGCCAGCAGTGCCGGGACAGGGCGCCACAATGAGCAGTTCTTC

clone_size: few
j_call: TRBJ1-5
d_call: NA
v_call: TRBV6-1
cdr3_aa: CASSEAGGQPQHF
cdr3_nt: TGTGCCAGCAGTGAAGCTGGGGGGCAGCCCCAGCATTTT

clone_size: NA
j_call: TRBJ2-4
d_call: NA
v_call: TRBV7-2
cdr3_aa: CASSSTLQGLLLGNIQYF
cdr3_nt: TGTGCCAGCAGCTCCACCCTCCAGGGGCTCCTCTTGGGAAACATTCAGTACTTC

clone_size: once
j_call: TRBJ1-1
d_call: NA
v_call: TRBV6-2/TRBV6-3
cdr3_aa: CASSLSSGFVGAFF
cdr3_nt: TGTGCCAGCAGTTTAAGTTCGGGGTTTGTAGGAGCTTTCTTT

clone_size: few
j_call: TRBJ1-1
d_call: NA
v_call: TRBV19
cdr3_aa: CASTIRGATEAFF
cdr3_nt: TGTGCCAGTACTATCAGGGGAGCCACTGAAGCTTTCTTT